Following are 19 T cell receptor beta chains from one sample sequenced in a study of vaccination effects on CD4 cells after COVID-19. The protocol was immunoSEQ multiplex PCR, while the TCRdb copy is restricted to in-frame clones and leaves out a portion. The table includes about 8,100 clones, approximately 75% detected once. These receptors have no identified antigens. Pools of viral peptides were used by the ViraFEST assay to expand antigen-specific CD4+ T cells ahead of sequencing. After less than twelve days in culture, the CD4+ T cells were isolated. Specimen: CD4+ T cells from PBMCs cultured with HCoV-229E spike peptides, collected before COVID-19 vaccination. These receptors came from a human donor who received a COVID-19 vaccine.

This clone was observed a single time. The V gene is TRBV3-1 (or the pseudogene TRBV3-2), the J gene TRBJ2-1, with 8 bases lining up with TRBD2. Trimming cost V 1 base and J 4 bases; bases outside gene matches: 0. The CDR3 runs to 14 residues. Per the germline V gene, CDR1 is LGHDT and CDR2 is YNNKEL (reference sequence). The CDR3 nucleotides are TGTGCCAGCAGCCAAGCGGGGGGGTACAATGAGCAGTTCTTC. It specifies CASSQAGGYNEQFF.

The chain has TRBV9 and TRBJ2-3; 10 nucleotides line up with TRBD1. Trimming at V came to 2 bases and at J to 1 base, leaving 1 base not matched to a gene. This CDR3 contains 15 residues. Germline values: CDR1 SGDLS, CDR2 YYNGEE. CDR3 region: CASSVGTGGTDTQYF. The CDR3 DNA follows: TGTGCCAGCAGCGTGGGGACAGGGGGCACAGATACGCAGTATTTT. The complete variable domain, with remaining parts taken from reference TRBV9 and TRBJ2-3, reads DSGVTQTPKHLITATGQRVTLRCSPRSGDLSVYWYQQSLDQGLQFLIQYYNGEERAKGNILERFSAQQFPDLHSELNLSSLELGDSALYFCASSVGTGGTDTQYFGPGTRLTVL.

This rearrangement joins TRBV27 to TRBJ2-1; TRBD1 agrees at 8 bases. V gave up 1 base and J gave up 2 bases; unmatched junction bases: 4. Germline CDR1 MNHEY, CDR2 SMNVEV (reference sequence). The CDR3 contains 16 residues. In nucleotides, the CDR3 is TGTGCCAGCAGTTTATATTCGGACAGGGCCTACAATGAGCAGTTCTTC. Protein product: CASSLYSDRAYNEQFF.

This clone has more than one count but fewer than ten. V gene TRBV5-4 combines with J gene TRBJ2-1; 11 bases map to TRBD2. Germline V CDR1 and CDR2: SGHNT, YYREEE (reference sequence). V was clipped by 0 bases and J by 0 bases; unmatched bases: 8. The CDR3 totals 19 residues. This chain's CDR3 is CASSLAAVAGGYSYNEQFF. In DNA form, the CDR3 reads TGTGCCAGCAGCTTGGCGGCAGTAGCGGGGGGGTACTCCTACAATGAGCAGTTCTTC. Based on the CDR3 plus reference TRBV5-4 and TRBJ2-1, the full variable domain is ETGVTQSPTHLIKTRGQQVTLRCSSQSGHNTVSWYQQALGQGPQFIFQYYREEENGRGNFPPRFSGLQFPNYSSELNVNALELDDSALYLCASSLAAVAGGYSYNEQFFGPGTRLTVL.

V and J are TRBV5-6 and TRBJ2-7; D might be TRBD2 (5 bases). V lost 2 bases, J lost 2 bases, and 14 bases lay in between. CDR1 and CDR2 (germline): SGHDT, YYEEEE. CDR3 length: 15 residues. The DNA for the CDR3 is TGTGCCAGCAGCTTTGTTTCGGGATTCACCTACGAGCAGTACTTC. As protein: CASSFVSGFTYEQYF.

The genes are TRBV14 and TRBJ1-6; 7 bases line up with TRBD1. Germline CDR1 reads SGHDN; CDR2 reads FVKESK. The CDR3 loop spans 18 amino acids. The V and J ends lost 0 bases and 5 bases, in that order; junction bases with no gene match: 10. This CDR3 reads CASSQDPGWDRDNSPLHF. Here the CDR3 DNA reads TGTGCCAGCAGCCAAGACCCGGGCTGGGACAGAGATAATTCACCCCTCCACTTT.

The rearrangement uses TRBV6-1 and TRBJ1-3, with 9 bases aligning to TRBD1. J was trimmed by 0 bases and V by 3 bases; bases with no gene match: 12. Germline V gene data show CDR1 as MNHNS and CDR2 as SASEGT. This CDR3 is 19 amino acids long. The CDR3 DNA reads TGTGCCAGCAGTGATGCTTACAGGGGGCGCGGATCCTCTGGAAACACCATATATTTT. As protein: CASSDAYRGRGSSGNTIYF.

The rearrangement uses TRBV11-3 and TRBJ2-2; 9 nucleotides line up with TRBD1. Germline CDR1 is SGHNT and CDR2 is YENEEA. The CDR3 spans 18 residues. V lost 0 bases, J lost 6 bases, and 11 bases stayed unmatched. The DNA of the CDR3 is TGTGCCAGCAGCTTAGATCACTCCGGGACAGGGACGCCCGGGGAGCTGTTTTTT. Amino acid sequence: CASSLDHSGTGTPGELFF.

The V gene is TRBV6-1, the J gene TRBJ1-3; D call uncertain. V dropped 3 bases and J dropped 8 bases, with 14 bases sitting between them. This CDR3 has 14 amino acids. In germline, CDR1 is MNHNS, CDR2 SASEGT. CDR3 bases: TGTGCCAGCAGTGACGCGGGCGGAGGAGACACCATATATTTT. This encodes CASSDAGGGDTIYF.

The chain has TRBV18 and TRBJ1-2; D may be TRBD1 (6 bases). Between the trimmed V and J ends, which lost 3 bases and 5 bases, there was a span of 16 bases. Germline CDR1 reads KGHSH; CDR2 reads LQKENI. This CDR3 contains 15 residues. The DNA of the CDR3 is TGTGCCAGCTCACCGCGGTGGGGGGCAGGGTATGGCTACACCTTC. Translation: CASSPRWGAGYGYTF.

Written as DNA, the CDR3 is TGTGCCAGCAGAATCGAGGCCCCGAGAGCTTTCTTT. It specifies CASRIEAPRAFF. The rearrangement joins TRBV7-9 to TRBJ1-1, with D uncertain. Germline V gene lookup returns CDR1 SEHNR and CDR2 FQNEAQ (reference sequence). CDR3 length: 12 residues. The ends were cut back, 6 bases at V and 10 bases at J, with 15 bases in the middle.

This clone was seen a handful of times. The V call is TRBV2, the J call TRBJ1-2, with a weak D call TRBD1 (5 bases). The length of the CDR3 is 13 residues. CDR1 and CDR2 (germline): SNHLY, FYNNEI. V was trimmed by 3 bases and J by 7 bases, leaving 12 bases between them. The CDR3 sequence is CASSDRGVGGYTF. Written as DNA, the CDR3 is TGTGCCAGCAGTGACCGAGGGGTTGGTGGCTACACCTTC.

CDR3 DNA: TGTGCCAGCAGGTTTAGCGGGAGTGGCGGCAATGAGCAGTTCTTC. Translation: CASRFSGSGGNEQFF. The V gene is TRBV5-4, the J gene TRBJ2-1, with TRBD2 matching over 9 bases. Trimming at V came to 5 bases and at J to 6 bases, leaving 9 bases not matched to a gene. CDR1 and CDR2 from the germline V gene are SGHNT and YYREEE (reference sequence). There are 15 residues in the CDR3.

This chain uses TRBV7-9 with TRBJ2-7; 7 nucleotides line up with TRBD2. The CDR3 has 15 residues. Trimming removed 3 bases from V and 3 bases from J; junction bases left unmatched: 8. Looked up from germline, CDR1 is SEHNR and CDR2 is FQNEAQ (reference sequence). The CDR3 sequence is CASSFWNSGLYEQYF. CDR3 coding DNA: TGTGCCAGCAGCTTCTGGAATAGCGGGCTCTACGAGCAGTACTTC. Full variable domain (missing parts from reference TRBV7-9 and TRBJ2-7): DTGVSQNPRHKITKRGQNVTFRCDPISEHNRLYWYRQTLGQGPEFLTYFQNEAQLEKSRLLSDRFSAERPKGSFSTLEIQRTEQGDSAMYLCASSFWNSGLYEQYFGPGTRLTVT.

This clone appeared once. V usage is TRBV9 and J usage is TRBJ2-2, with 13 bases that match TRBD2. CDR3 size: 18 residues. In germline, CDR1 is SGDLS, CDR2 YYNGEE. J gave up 3 bases and V 4 bases, and 9 bases lay outside the gene matches. CDR3 nucleotides: TGTGCCAGCAGCCCTAAGCTCGGACTAGCGGGAGACACCGGGGAGCTGTTTTTT. Translated, it gives CASSPKLGLAGDTGELFF.

This chain joins TRBV6-1 and TRBJ1-2; no firm D call. Germline V gives CDR1 MNHNS, CDR2 SASEGT. The CDR3 totals 14 residues. Trimming took 1 base from V and 8 from J, leaving 14 bases between them. In DNA form, the CDR3 reads TGTGCCAGCAGTGAAGGTGGTGGGGTGAGGGGCTACACCTTC. Residues: CASSEGGGVRGYTF.

This sequence joins TRBV18 and TRBJ2-1, with TRBD2 matching 12 bases. The CDR3 sequence is 15 residues long. Losses at the gene ends were 4 bases for V and 5 bases for J; bases not matched to a gene: 3. Per the germline V gene, CDR1 is KGHSH and CDR2 is LQKENI. CDR3: CASSRTSGVHNEQFF. Here the CDR3 DNA reads TGTGCCAGCTCACGGACTAGCGGGGTACACAATGAGCAGTTCTTC.

This clone has a handful of counts. V is TRBV11-2 and J is TRBJ1-5; D gene ambiguous. Germline assignment: CDR1 SGHAT and CDR2 FQNNGV. Trimming pared 5 bases from V and 6 bases from J, leaving 11 bases between. There are 13 residues in the CDR3. DNA for the CDR3: TGTGCCAGCAGCCCGGGGTGGGGTCAGCCCCAGCATTTT. Residues: CASSPGWGQPQHF.

The J gene is TRBJ1-2, the V gene TRBV18; 7 positions agree with TRBD1. Germline CDR1 is KGHSH and CDR2 is LQKENI. V shed 3 bases and J 4 bases; nucleotides not matched to a gene: 5. The CDR3 is 14 amino acids. Here the CDR3 reads CASSPSGQVYGYTF. DNA for the CDR3: TGTGCCAGCTCACCGAGCGGACAGGTCTATGGCTACACCTTC.